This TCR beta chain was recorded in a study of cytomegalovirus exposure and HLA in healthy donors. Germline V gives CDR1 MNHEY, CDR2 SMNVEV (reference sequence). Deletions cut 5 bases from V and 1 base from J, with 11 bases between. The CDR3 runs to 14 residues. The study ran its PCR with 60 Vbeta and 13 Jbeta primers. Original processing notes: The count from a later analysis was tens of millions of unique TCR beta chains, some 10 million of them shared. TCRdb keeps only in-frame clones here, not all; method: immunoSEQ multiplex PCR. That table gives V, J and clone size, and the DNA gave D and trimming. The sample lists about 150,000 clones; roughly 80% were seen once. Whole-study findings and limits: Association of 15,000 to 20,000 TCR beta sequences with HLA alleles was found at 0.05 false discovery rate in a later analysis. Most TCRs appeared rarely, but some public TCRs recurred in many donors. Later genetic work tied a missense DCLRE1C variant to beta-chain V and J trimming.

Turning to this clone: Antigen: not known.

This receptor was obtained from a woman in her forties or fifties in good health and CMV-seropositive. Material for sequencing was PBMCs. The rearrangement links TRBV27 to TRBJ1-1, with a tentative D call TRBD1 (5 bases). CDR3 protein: CASSPRQRNTEAFF. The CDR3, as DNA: TGTGCCAGCAGTCCCCGACAGAGGAACACTGAAGCTTTCTTT.